The subject of this entry is one TCR beta chain. Arm-PCR of CDR3 regions and iRepertoire HTBI primers were the basis on which TCR beta libraries were built. TCRdb reprocessed the multiplex PCR reads via MiXCR and lists one record per CDR3 protein. This sample yields around 460,000 distinct CDR3 sequences, of which approximately 23% are seen a single time; roughly 13% belongs to the top ten. The data originate from a study of regulatory T cells in long-lasting Graves disease. Indicated time point: persistent/refractory GD, antithyroid drugs over 5 years with positive TRAb. PBMCs were the source of the RNA used for TCR sequencing. Germline CDR1 is SGHDT and CDR2 is YYEEEE. This CDR3 has 17 residues. The junction had 11 bases not matched to a gene; V was cut back by 1 base and J by 2 bases.

This chain links TRBV5-6 with TRBJ2-5, with TRBD1 identical over 7 bases. The sample consisted of peripheral blood mononuclear cells (PBMCs), taken when the disease was refractory, from a patient treated with antithyroid drugs. The sequence was obtained from a female donor with Graves disease. CDR3 sequence reads: CASSLIVPGQRQETQYF. CDR3 DNA sequence: TGTGCCAGCAGCTTGATCGTCCCGGGACAGCGACAAGAGACCCAGTACTTC. Full variable domain (missing parts from reference TRBV5-6 and TRBJ2-5): DAGVTQSPTHLIKTRGQQVTLRCSPKSGHDTVSWYQQALGQGPQFIFQYYEEEERQRGNFPDRFSGHQFPNYSSELNVNALLLGDSALYLCASSLIVPGQRQETQYFGPGTRLLVL.